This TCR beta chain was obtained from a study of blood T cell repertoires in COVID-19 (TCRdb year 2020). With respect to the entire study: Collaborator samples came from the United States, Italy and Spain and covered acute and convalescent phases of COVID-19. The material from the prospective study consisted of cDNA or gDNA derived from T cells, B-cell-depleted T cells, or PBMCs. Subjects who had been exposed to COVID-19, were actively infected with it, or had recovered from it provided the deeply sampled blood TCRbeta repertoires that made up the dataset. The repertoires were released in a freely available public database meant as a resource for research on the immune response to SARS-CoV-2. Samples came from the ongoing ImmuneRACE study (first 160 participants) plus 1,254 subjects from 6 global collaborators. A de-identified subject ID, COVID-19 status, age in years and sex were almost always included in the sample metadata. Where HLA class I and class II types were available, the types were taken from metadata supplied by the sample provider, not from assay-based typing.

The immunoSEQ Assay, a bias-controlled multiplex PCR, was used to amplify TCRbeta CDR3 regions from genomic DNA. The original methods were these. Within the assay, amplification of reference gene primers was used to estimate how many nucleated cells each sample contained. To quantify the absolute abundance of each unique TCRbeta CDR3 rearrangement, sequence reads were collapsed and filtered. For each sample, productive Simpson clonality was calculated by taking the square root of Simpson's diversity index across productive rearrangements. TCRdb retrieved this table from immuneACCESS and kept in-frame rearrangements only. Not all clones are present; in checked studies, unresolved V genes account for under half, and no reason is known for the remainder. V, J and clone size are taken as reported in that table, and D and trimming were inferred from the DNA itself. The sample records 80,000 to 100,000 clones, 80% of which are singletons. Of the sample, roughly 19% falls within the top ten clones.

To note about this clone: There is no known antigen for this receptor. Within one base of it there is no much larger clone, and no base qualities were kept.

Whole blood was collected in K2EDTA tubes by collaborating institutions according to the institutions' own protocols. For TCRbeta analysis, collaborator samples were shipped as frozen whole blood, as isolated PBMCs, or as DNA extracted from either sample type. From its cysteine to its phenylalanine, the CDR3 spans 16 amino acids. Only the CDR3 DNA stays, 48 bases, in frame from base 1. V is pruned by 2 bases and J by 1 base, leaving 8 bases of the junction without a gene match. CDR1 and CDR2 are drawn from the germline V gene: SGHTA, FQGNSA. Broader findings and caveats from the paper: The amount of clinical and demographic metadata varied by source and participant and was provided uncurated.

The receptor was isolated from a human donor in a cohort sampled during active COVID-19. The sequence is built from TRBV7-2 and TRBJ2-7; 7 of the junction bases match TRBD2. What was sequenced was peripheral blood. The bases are TGTGCCAGCAGCTTAAGAGAGCGGGAAAGGTCCTACGAGCAGTACTTC. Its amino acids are CASSLRERERSYEQYF.